The 18 T cell receptor beta chains reported below all come from one sample, sequenced in a study of T-cell memory formation after mild COVID-19. TCRdb itself ran the 5' RACE reads through MiXCR, one entry per CDR3 protein. Among approximately 200,000 distinct CDR3 sequences listed, 16% were seen once. Input material: PBMCs or a T cell subset sorted from them (not recorded which). The receptors were sampled from an adult woman who had mild COVID-19 (a few samples of this study predate the infection). Cell type and time point are not known.

This clonotype was observed a few times. V gene TRBV7-3 combines with J gene TRBJ2-7; weak D call: TRBD2 (7 bases). Looked up from germline, CDR1 is SGHTA and CDR2 is FQGTGA. This CDR3 region has 15 residues. V was clipped by 2 bases and J by 5 bases, with 16 bases between them. CDR3 bases: TGTGCCAGCAGCTTATCCCCCGGGGGGCTGGACGAGCAGTACTTC. As protein: CASSLSPGGLDEQYF.

V gene TRBV2 combines with J gene TRBJ2-7; D not resolved. The CDR3 consists of 14 residues. Trimming cost V 4 bases and J 2 bases, with 12 bases left between them. CDR1 SNHLY and CDR2 FYNNEI come from the germline V gene. CDR3 coding DNA: TGTGCCAGCAGTGGTATGGGTCCCCCCTACGAGCAGTACTTC. The encoded protein is CASSGMGPPYEQYF.

In its sample, this clonotype was seen a few times. The rearrangement joins TRBV6-5 to TRBJ1-5; D is uncertain. CDR1 MNHEY and CDR2 SVGAGI come from the germline V gene. The CDR3 runs 20 residues. V lost 0 bases and J 2 bases, leaving 23 bases between the germline ends. The CDR3 DNA follows: TGTGCCAGCAGTTACTCGGGAAAAGCGCCCGAGAGAGAAGGCAATCAGCCCCAGCATTTT. This gives the protein CASSYSGKAPEREGNQPQHF.

This clonotype occurred many times. The V and J genes are TRBV20-1 and TRBJ2-1; weak D call: TRBD2 (5 bases). The CDR3 has 15 amino acids. Germline V gene sequence: CDR1 DFQATT, CDR2 SNEGSKA (reference sequence). V lost 0 bases and J lost 1, with 10 bases in between. This CDR3 reads CSARDPAESYNEQFF. CDR3 DNA sequence: TGCAGTGCTAGAGATCCAGCGGAGTCCTACAATGAGCAGTTCTTC.

This clonotype was seen ten or more times. The chain links TRBV18 to TRBJ2-7; D is possibly TRBD1 or TRBD2 (6 bases each). Trimming left V 3 bases short and J 2 bases short, with 11 bases between. Germline V CDR1 and CDR2: KGHSH, LQKENI. This CDR3 has 14 amino acids. The CDR3 sequence: CASSPPGATYEQYF. Here the CDR3 DNA reads TGTGCCAGCTCACCGCCGGGGGCCACCTACGAGCAGTACTTC.

This clonotype occurred a few times. The V call is TRBV9, the J call TRBJ2-1, with TRBD1 matching 9 bases. The junction had 9 bases not matched to a gene; V was cut back by 4 bases and J by 10 bases. Germline V CDR1 and CDR2: SGDLS, YYNGEE. The CDR3 contains 14 residues. As DNA, the CDR3 is TGTGCCAGCAGCCCACGGACAGGGGTGGCGGAGCAGTTCTTC. As protein: CASSPRTGVAEQFF. The full variable domain, its missing parts supplied by reference TRBV9 and TRBJ2-1, is DSGVTQTPKHLITATGQRVTLRCSPRSGDLSVYWYQQSLDQGLQFLIQYYNGEERAKGNILERFSAQQFPDLHSELNLSSLELGDSALYFCASSPRTGVAEQFFGPGTRLTVL.

This clonotype was observed a few times. Written as DNA, the CDR3 is TGTGCCAGCAGCTTGGGGAAGGGGGCCGTCGGGGCACCCCTCCACTTT. Its translation is CASSLGKGAVGAPLHF. This chain connects TRBV5-4 to TRBJ1-6, with TRBD1 matching over 7 bases. The CDR3 extends over 16 amino acids. V dropped 0 bases and J dropped 11; count of bases not matched to a gene: 11. Germline lookup yields CDR1 SGHNT and CDR2 YYREEE (reference sequence).

The V gene is TRBV12-3 or TRBV12-4, the J gene TRBJ2-3; D might be TRBD1 (5 bases). The V end lost 3 bases, the J end lost 4 bases, and 17 bases lay between the germline ends. The CDR3 is made up of 16 amino acids. The CDR3 loop is CASSLILGPLPDTQYF. DNA for the CDR3: TGTGCCAGCAGTTTGATTCTGGGGCCCCTGCCAGATACGCAGTATTTT.

The chain carries TRBV2 and TRBJ2-3; 13 positions agree with TRBD2. This CDR3 is 16 amino acids long. Germline V gene data show CDR1 as SNHLY and CDR2 as FYNNEI. The junction had 14 bases not matched to a gene; V was cut back by 11 bases and J by 6 bases. The CDR3 nucleotides are TGTGCCGGGACGGGGACTAGCGGGATCCCAGGGGATACGCAGTATTTT. Protein product: CAGTGTSGIPGDTQYF.

The chain has TRBV6-2 or TRBV6-3 and TRBJ2-1; the match to TRBD2 covers 11 bases. The germline gives CDR1 MNHEY, CDR2 SVGEGT. The length of the CDR3 is 17 residues. The J segment lost 8 bases and the V segment lost 4 bases, leaving 13 bases of the junction unmatched. The CDR3 DNA is TGTGCCAGCAGTTCCGGGGATAGCGGGAGGGGCGGCGATGAGCAGTTCTTC. Its protein is CASSSGDSGRGGDEQFF.

This clonotype was counted a few times. The rearrangement joins TRBV30 to TRBJ2-1; tentative D call: TRBD2 (6 bases). Germline V gene lookup returns CDR1 GTSNPN and CDR2 SVGIG (reference sequence). The CDR3 has 14 amino acids. V gave up 3 bases and J gave up 6 bases, with 15 bases separating them. DNA of the CDR3: TGTGCCTGGAGGCCGGGACTGACTGCCAATGAGCAGTTCTTC. The encoded protein is CAWRPGLTANEQFF.

This clonotype was counted ten times or more. This chain uses TRBV7-3 with TRBJ2-7; 11 bases agree with TRBD1. The ends lost 4 bases at V and 5 bases at J; junction bases unmatched: 7. The CDR3 extends over 15 amino acids. Germline V gene sequence: CDR1 SGHTA, CDR2 FQGTGA. The CDR3 reads CASSSPDRGRHEQYF. The CDR3 DNA reads as TGTGCCAGCAGCTCCCCGGACAGGGGGCGGCACGAGCAGTACTTC.

Within the sample, this clonotype is medium-sized. The chain uses TRBV5-1 and TRBJ2-1; D may be TRBD1 (6 bases). From germline, CDR1 is SGHRS and CDR2 YFSETQ. CDR3 size: 15 residues. The V gene lost 4 bases and the J gene lost 5 bases, with 16 bases spanning the gap. For the CDR3, the DNA is TGCGCCAGCAGCCCCACCGGGACAAACAACAATGAGCAGTTCTTC. Amino acids: CASSPTGTNNNEQFF.

The genes are TRBV7-3 and TRBJ2-5, with TRBD2 matching over 9 bases. Germline CDR1 is SGHTA and CDR2 is FQGTGA. CDR3 size: 18 residues. The J segment lost 2 bases and the V segment lost 3 bases, leaving 13 bases of the junction unmatched. The CDR3 DNA is TGTGCCAGCAGCTTTCCTAGCGGGGCGGGTAGGCGACAAGAGACCCAGTACTTC. It is translated as CASSFPSGAGRRQETQYF.

This clonotype occurred a few times. The chain joins TRBV7-9 to TRBJ1-2, with D uncertain. This CDR3 has 14 residues. Per germline, CDR1 SEHNR and CDR2 FQNEAQ (reference sequence). Trimming took off 4 bases at V and 4 bases at J, with 13 bases between the two ends. CDR3 DNA sequence: TGTGCCAGCAGCTATGCTGTAGGGCCCTATGGCTACACCTTC. Translation gives CASSYAVGPYGYTF.

The chain uses TRBV11-2 and TRBJ1-2; D remains ambiguous. The CDR3 totals 14 residues. Germline values: CDR1 SGHAT, CDR2 FQNNGV. Between the trimmed V and J ends, which lost 5 bases and 4 bases, there was a span of 14 bases. CDR3 residues: CASSLNIASYGYTF. The CDR3 DNA is TGTGCCAGCAGCCTGAATATAGCTAGCTATGGCTACACCTTC. The variable domain in full, completed from reference TRBV11-2 and TRBJ1-2, reads EAGVAQSPRYKIIEKRQSVAFWCNPISGHATLYWYQQILGQGPKLLIQFQNNGVVDDSQLPKDRFSAERLKGVDSTLKIQPAKLEDSAVYLCASSLNIASYGYTFGSGTRLTVV.

This clonotype was observed a handful of times. The V gene is TRBV20-1, the J gene TRBJ2-5; no firm D call. Germline assignment: CDR1 DFQATT and CDR2 SNEGSKA (reference sequence). There are 13 residues in the CDR3. V shed 1 base and J shed 4 bases, with 10 bases lying between them. This CDR3 reads CSARASQAETQYF. CDR3 nucleotides: TGCAGTGCTAGAGCCTCCCAGGCAGAGACCCAGTACTTC.

The chain carries TRBV10-3 and TRBJ2-3; TRBD2 agrees at 7 bases. V shed 4 bases and J 8 bases; nucleotides not matched to a gene: 6. Germline assignment: CDR1 ENHRY and CDR2 SYGVKD. The CDR3 is made up of 13 amino acids. The DNA for the CDR3 is TGTGCCATCAGTGCGGGCGGGAGCGGTACGCAGTATTTT. It yields the protein CAISAGGSGTQYF.